The rows below give T cell receptor beta chains drawn from one sample of a study of vaccination effects on CD4 cells after COVID-19. Libraries were prepared by immunoSEQ multiplex PCR; TCRdb keeps only in-frame clonotypes and omits some of them. The table includes over 25,000 clones, around 70% detected once. Their antigens are not known. The specimen comprised CD4+ T cells from PBMCs cultured with SARS-CoV-2 spike peptides, sampled before COVID-19 vaccination. The receptors here all came from a human donor who received a COVID-19 vaccine. CDR3s include the opening cysteine and the closing phenylalanine or tryptophan. D genes are given only for firm matches. Some rows mark clone size as missing; the rest say once, few, many or name a class of expanded clone.

abundance,d_gene,v_gene,j_gene,CDR3nt,CDR3aa
.,.,TRBV6-5,TRBJ1-5,TGTGCCAGCCTGGGTTTCGGCAATCAGCCCCAGCATTTT,CASLGFGNQPQHF
.,TRBD2,TRBV5-1,TRBJ2-3,TGCGCCAGCAGCTTAGGGACTAGCGGGGATAGCACAGATACGCAGTATTTT,CASSLGTSGDSTDTQYF
few,.,TRBV10-1,TRBJ2-3,TGCGCCAGCAGTGAGTCACAGGGAAGCACAGATACGCAGTATTTT,CASSESQGSTDTQYF
.,TRBD1,TRBV6-5,TRBJ1-6,TGTGCCAGCAGTCAACAGGGGATTAGGAATTCACCCCTCCACTTT,CASSQQGIRNSPLHF
few,.,TRBV5-1,TRBJ1-3,TGCGCCAGCAGCGCGACGGGGACTATTTGGGACACCATATATTTT,CASSATGTIWDTIYF
.,TRBD2,TRBV7-9,TRBJ2-4,TGTGCCAGCAGCTGGGCTAGCGGGGTAGGAAACATTCAGTACTTC,CASSWASGVGNIQYF
.,TRBD2,TRBV11-2,TRBJ2-5,TGTGCCAGCAGCTTCTCCGGGACTAGGGCAAAGACCCAGTACTTC,CASSFSGTRAKTQYF
.,TRBD2,TRBV18,TRBJ2-3,TGTGCCAGCTCATCCGGGACTAGCGGGAGCGGGACAGATACGCAGTATTTT,CASSSGTSGSGTDTQYF
.,.,TRBV4-1,TRBJ1-1,TGCGCCAGCCGCGGGGAGGGTGGGGGAATGAACACTGAAGCTTTCTTT,CASRGEGGGMNTEAFF
.,.,TRBV2,TRBJ1-5,TGTGCCAGCAGTGTAGTCAATCAGCCCCAGCATTTT,CASSVVNQPQHF
.,.,TRBV9,TRBJ2-1,TGTGCCAGCAGTGTGGGCGGGGAGCCCAACAATGAGCAGTTCTTC,CASSVGGEPNNEQFF
.,.,TRBV7-2,TRBJ2-5,TGTGCCAGCAGCTTAGCCTACGGGGAGACCCAGTACTTC,CASSLAYGETQYF
.,TRBD2,TRBV2,TRBJ2-3,TGTGCCAGCACCTTAGCGGGAGGGCCGGGAGATACGCAGTATTTT,CASTLAGGPGDTQYF
.,.,TRBV5-6,TRBJ1-2,TGTGCCAGCAGCTTGTTTCAGGGTCGGTTCGAAAACTATGGCTACACCTTC,CASSLFQGRFENYGYTF
.,TRBD2,TRBV9,TRBJ2-1,TGTGCCAGCAGCGTAGTTGGCGGGAGTTCCTACAATGAGCAGTTCTTC,CASSVVGGSSYNEQFF
.,.,TRBV6-5,TRBJ1-1,TGTGCCAGCATGGGGGACGAGGGGCAAGCTTTCTTT,CASMGDEGQAFF
.,.,TRBV18,TRBJ1-1,TGTGCCAGCTCACGGGGGGTGAACACTGAAGCTTTCTTT,CASSRGVNTEAFF
once,.,TRBV3-1/TRBV3-2,TRBJ2-3,TGTGCCAGCAGCCTAAGCGGAAGCACAGATACGCAGTATTTT,CASSLSGSTDTQYF
.,.,TRBV19,TRBJ2-3,TGTGCCAGTAGTATAGGGACCGGATTGACAGATACGCAGTATTTT,CASSIGTGLTDTQYF
.,.,TRBV12-5,TRBJ2-7,TGTGCTAGTGGCCTTTCGAGGGGCCGGGACGAGCAGTACTTC,CASGLSRGRDEQYF
.,.,TRBV6-1,TRBJ1-3,TGTGCCAGCAGGGACAGTTCCAACTCTGGAAACACCATATATTTT,CASRDSSNSGNTIYF
few,.,TRBV24-1,TRBJ2-3,TGTGCCACCAGTGATCCGCGACAGGAAGGGGTTACGCAGTATTTT,CATSDPRQEGVTQYF
.,TRBD2,TRBV6-5,TRBJ2-1,TGTGCCAGCAGTTATACTAGCGGCTACAATGAGCAGTTCTTC,CASSYTSGYNEQFF
.,TRBD1,TRBV6-1,TRBJ1-4,TGTGCCAGCAGTGAAGCCCGACAGGGGGCTAACCCCCTAAGGGAAAAACTGTTTTTT,CASSEARQGANPLREKLFF
.,.,TRBV2,TRBJ1-1,TGTGCCAGCGTTACAGGGAACACTGAAGCTTTCTTT,CASVTGNTEAFF
.,.,TRBV21-1,TRBJ2-6,TGTGCCAGCAGCAAAGCCGTATGCGGGTCCGACTCTGGGGCCAACGTCCTGACTTTC,CASSKAVCGSDSGANVLTF
few,TRBD2,TRBV28,TRBJ2-1,TGTGCCAGCTACGCTAGCGGCACCTACAATGAGCAGTTCTTC,CASYASGTYNEQFF
.,TRBD1,TRBV5-1,TRBJ2-5,TGCGCCAGCAGCAGTACAGGGGGATCGGAGACCCAGTACTTC,CASSSTGGSETQYF
.,.,TRBV5-4,TRBJ1-4,TGTGCCAGCAGCTTGGACGGAGCAGCAACTAATGAAAAACTGTTTTTT,CASSLDGAATNEKLFF
.,.,TRBV18,TRBJ2-7,TGTGCCAGCTCACCCCAACCGAACCGATACGAGCAGTACTTC,CASSPQPNRYEQYF
.,.,TRBV3-1/TRBV3-2,TRBJ1-2,TGTGCCAGCAGCCAAGGGGAGCACCCTTTCTATGGCTACACCTTC,CASSQGEHPFYGYTF
.,.,TRBV6-1,TRBJ2-7,TGTGCCAGCAGTGAGGACCATCGCTCCGAGCAGTACTTC,CASSEDHRSEQYF
.,.,TRBV3-1/TRBV3-2,TRBJ1-1,TGTGCCAGCTCTCCGAGACGTCGAGATGCTGAAGCTTTCTTT,CASSPRRRDAEAFF
.,.,TRBV6-2/TRBV6-3,TRBJ1-6,TGTGCCAGCAGTCTGACAGAGAGTAGTTCACCCCTCCACTTT,CASSLTESSSPLHF
.,TRBD1,TRBV3-1/TRBV3-2,TRBJ1-1,TGTGCCAGCAGCCAAGCCAGGACAGGGGGCTACCCAATTCCGAACACTGAAGCTTTCTTT,CASSQARTGGYPIPNTEAFF
.,TRBD2,TRBV5-1,TRBJ2-2,TGCGCCAGCAGCCCGACTAGCGGGGGTGCCGGGGAGCTGTTTTTT,CASSPTSGGAGELFF
.,.,TRBV27,TRBJ2-2,TGTGCCAGCAGTCAACCGAACACCGGGGAGCTGTTTTTT,CASSQPNTGELFF
.,.,TRBV12-3/TRBV12-4,TRBJ1-2,TGTGCCAGCACCCTGGGGAGGGTACACGGCTACACCTTC,CASTLGRVHGYTF
.,.,TRBV5-1,TRBJ2-3,TGCGCCAGCAGCTTGGATGGCAGTACCACAGATACGCAGTATTTT,CASSLDGSTTDTQYF
.,.,TRBV5-4,TRBJ2-1,TGTGCCAGCAGCTTGGGACGGGTCTCCTACAATGAGCAGTTCTTC,CASSLGRVSYNEQFF
.,.,TRBV5-1,TRBJ2-3,TGCGCCAGCAGCTTGGGGATTCAAGCCGTACGCACAGATACGCAGTATTTT,CASSLGIQAVRTDTQYF
.,TRBD1,TRBV6-2/TRBV6-3,TRBJ2-7,TGTGCCAGCAGTCCCGGGACAGTGCTATTAAGGGAGCAGTACTTC,CASSPGTVLLREQYF
few,TRBD1,TRBV6-5,TRBJ1-5,TGTGCCAGCAGTTATACAGGGGCACTCAATCAGCCCCAGCATTTT,CASSYTGALNQPQHF
.,TRBD1,TRBV6-5,TRBJ1-1,TGTGCCAGCAGTTACTCAGGGACAGGGGGTACTGAAGCTTTCTTT,CASSYSGTGGTEAFF